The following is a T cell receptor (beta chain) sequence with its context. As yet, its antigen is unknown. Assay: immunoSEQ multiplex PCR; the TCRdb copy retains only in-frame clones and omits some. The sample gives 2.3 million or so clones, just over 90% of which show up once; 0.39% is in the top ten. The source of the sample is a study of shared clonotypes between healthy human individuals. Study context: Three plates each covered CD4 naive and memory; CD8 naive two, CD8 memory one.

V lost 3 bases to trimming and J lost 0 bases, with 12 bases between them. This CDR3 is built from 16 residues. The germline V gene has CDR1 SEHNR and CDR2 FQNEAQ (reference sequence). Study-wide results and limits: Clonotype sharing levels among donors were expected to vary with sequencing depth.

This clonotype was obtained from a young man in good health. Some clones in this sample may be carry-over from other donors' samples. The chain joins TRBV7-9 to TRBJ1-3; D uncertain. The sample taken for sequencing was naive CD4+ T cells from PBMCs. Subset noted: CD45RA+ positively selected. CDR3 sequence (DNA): TGTGCCAGCAGCTTCTACCTTGAGGCCTCTGGAAACACCATATATTTT. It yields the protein CASSFYLEASGNTIYF.